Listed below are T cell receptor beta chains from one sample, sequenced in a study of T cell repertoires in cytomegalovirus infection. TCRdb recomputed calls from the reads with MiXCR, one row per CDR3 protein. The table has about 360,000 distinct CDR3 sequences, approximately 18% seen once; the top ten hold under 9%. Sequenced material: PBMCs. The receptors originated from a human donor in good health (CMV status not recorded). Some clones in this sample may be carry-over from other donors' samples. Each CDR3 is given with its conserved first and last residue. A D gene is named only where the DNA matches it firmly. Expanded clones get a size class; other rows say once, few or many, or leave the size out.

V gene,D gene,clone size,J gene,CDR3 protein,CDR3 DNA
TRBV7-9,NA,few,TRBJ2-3,CASSLSVGSPITDTQYF,TGTGCCAGCAGCTTATCTGTCGGCTCCCCTATCACAGATACGCAGTATTTT
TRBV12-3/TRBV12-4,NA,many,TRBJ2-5,CASTSGASRSQYF,TGTGCCAGCACCTCCGGGGCCTCTAGGTCCCAGTACTTC
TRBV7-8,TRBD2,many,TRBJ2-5,CASSLARRGDYQETQYF,TGTGCCAGCAGCTTAGCGCGACGGGGGGACTACCAAGAGACCCAGTACTTC
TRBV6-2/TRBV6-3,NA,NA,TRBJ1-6,CASRTPGNSPLHF,TGTGCCAGCAGGACTCCGGGGAATTCACCCCTCCACTTT
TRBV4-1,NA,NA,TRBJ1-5,CASSPTYQSRGYADQPQHF,TGCGCCAGCAGCCCGACATACCAGAGCAGAGGTTACGCAGATCAGCCCCAGCATTTT
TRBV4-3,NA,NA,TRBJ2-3,CASSQDGFTDTQYF,TGCGCCAGCAGCCAAGATGGCTTCACAGATACGCAGTATTTT
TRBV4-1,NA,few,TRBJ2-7,CASSQDPGQLIGEQYF,TGCGCCAGCAGCCAAGATCCCGGACAGCTTATCGGCGAGCAGTACTTC
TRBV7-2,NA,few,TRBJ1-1,CASSPGTSMNTEAFF,TGTGCCAGCAGCCCCGGGACCTCCATGAACACTGAAGCTTTCTTT
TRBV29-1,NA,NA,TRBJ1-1,CSVEEGMNTEAFF,TGCAGCGTTGAAGAGGGAATGAACACTGAAGCTTTCTTT
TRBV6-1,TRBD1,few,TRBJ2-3,CASSAGQGVTDTQYF,TGTGCCAGCAGTGCGGGACAGGGGGTCACAGATACGCAGTATTTT
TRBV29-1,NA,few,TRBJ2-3,CSVDSGDTQYF,TGCAGCGTTGATTCGGGGGATACGCAGTATTTT
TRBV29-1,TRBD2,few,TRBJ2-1,CSVEAGTSANEQFF,TGCAGCGTTGAAGCCGGGACTAGCGCCAATGAGCAGTTCTTC
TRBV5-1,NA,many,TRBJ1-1,CASSAKQGIVNTEAFF,TGCGCCAGCAGCGCTAAACAGGGAATAGTGAACACTGAAGCTTTCTTT
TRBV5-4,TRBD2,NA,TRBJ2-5,CASSLGVAGAQETQYF,TGTGCCAGCAGCTTGGGGGTAGCGGGGGCTCAAGAGACCCAGTACTTC
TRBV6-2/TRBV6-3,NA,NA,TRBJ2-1,CASTTRVSNEQFF,TGTGCCAGCACCACACGGGTCAGCAATGAGCAGTTCTTC
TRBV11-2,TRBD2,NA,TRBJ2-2,CASRPTSGGGELFF,TGTGCCAGCAGACCCACTAGCGGGGGCGGGGAGCTGTTTTTT
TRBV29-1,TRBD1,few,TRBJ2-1,CSVSPRGFSYNEQFF,TGCAGCGTGTCCCCCAGGGGGTTCTCCTACAATGAGCAGTTCTTC
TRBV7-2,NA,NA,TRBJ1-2,CASSQLGVGSYGYTF,TGTGCCAGCAGCCAGCTGGGGGTGGGGAGCTATGGCTACACCTTC
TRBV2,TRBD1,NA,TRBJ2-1,CASSGQGAVYNEQFF,TGTGCCAGCAGTGGACAGGGGGCTGTCTACAATGAGCAGTTCTTC
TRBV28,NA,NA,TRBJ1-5,CASSLLATPQPQHF,TGTGCCAGCAGTTTATTAGCGACACCACAGCCCCAGCATTTT
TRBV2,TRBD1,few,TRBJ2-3,CASRNRGSDTQYF,TGTGCCAGCAGGAACAGGGGCTCAGATACGCAGTATTTT
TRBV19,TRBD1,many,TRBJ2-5,CASSMGQGKETQYF,TGTGCCAGTAGTATGGGACAGGGGAAGGAGACCCAGTACTTC
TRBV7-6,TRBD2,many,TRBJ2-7,CASSRGGASGSYEQYF,TGTGCCAGCAGCCGAGGGGGGGCTAGCGGGAGCTACGAGCAGTACTTC
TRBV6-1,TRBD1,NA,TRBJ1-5,CASRPWTGGNQPQHF,TGTGCCAGCAGGCCCTGGACAGGGGGCAATCAGCCCCAGCATTTT
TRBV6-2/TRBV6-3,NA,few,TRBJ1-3,CASRAEGGNTIYF,TGTGCCAGCCGTGCCGAGGGTGGAAACACCATATATTTT
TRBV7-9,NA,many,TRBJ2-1,CASSLERVNEQFF,TGTGCCAGCAGCTTAGAAAGGGTAAATGAGCAGTTCTTC
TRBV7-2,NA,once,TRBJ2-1,CASSSPAGRWNEQFF,TGTGCCAGCAGCTCCCCGGCGGGCCGCTGGAATGAGCAGTTCTTC
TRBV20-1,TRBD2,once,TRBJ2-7,CSARDSSGREGGEQYF,TGCAGTGCTAGAGATTCTTCCGGGCGGGAGGGAGGCGAGCAGTACTTC
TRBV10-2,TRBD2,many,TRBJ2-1,CASSIKRGTYEQFF,TGCGCCAGCAGTATAAAGCGGGGGACCTACGAGCAGTTCTTC
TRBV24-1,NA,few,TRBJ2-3,CATSDRTSTDTQYF,TGTGCCACCAGTGACCGAACCAGCACAGATACGCAGTATTTT
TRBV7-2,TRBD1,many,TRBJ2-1,CASSWRQGDYNEQFF,TGTGCCAGCAGCTGGAGACAGGGGGATTACAATGAGCAGTTCTTC
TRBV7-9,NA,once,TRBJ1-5,CASSPLGGLAQPQHF,TGTGCCAGCAGTCCGTTGGGGGGATTGGCTCAGCCCCAGCATTTT
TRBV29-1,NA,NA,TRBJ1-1,CSAQTGEAFF,TGCAGCGCTCAGACAGGTGAAGCTTTCTTT
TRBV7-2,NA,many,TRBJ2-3,CASSSQMGDTQYF,TGTGCCAGCAGCTCCCAAATGGGAGATACGCAGTATTTT
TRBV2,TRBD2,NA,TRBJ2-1,CASRGSSSGEQFF,TGTGCCAGCCGCGGGAGCTCATCGGGAGAGCAGTTCTTC
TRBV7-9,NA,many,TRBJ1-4,CASSTTGTGNEKLFF,TGTGCCAGCAGCACCACAGGGACGGGTAATGAAAAACTGTTTTTT
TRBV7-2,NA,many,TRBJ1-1,CASSFSSSNTEAFF,TGTGCCAGCAGCTTCTCCTCCTCGAACACTGAAGCTTTCTTT
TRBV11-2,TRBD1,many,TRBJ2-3,CASSHTPTGTEFIDTQYF,TGTGCCAGCAGCCATACCCCAACCGGGACAGAGTTCATTGATACGCAGTATTTT
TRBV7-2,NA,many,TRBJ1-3,CASSLMTLSSGNTIYF,TGTGCCAGCAGCTTGATGACACTAAGCTCTGGAAACACCATATATTTT
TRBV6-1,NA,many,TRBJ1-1,CASSLITGRGEAFF,TGTGCCAGCAGTCTAATTACAGGGAGGGGTGAAGCTTTCTTT
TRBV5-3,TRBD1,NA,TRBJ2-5,CASTQTGAETQYF,TGTGCCAGCACCCAGACAGGGGCAGAGACCCAGTACTTC
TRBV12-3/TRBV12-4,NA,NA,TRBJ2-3,CASSPRLDTQYF,TGTGCCAGCAGTCCGCGTTTGGATACGCAGTATTTT
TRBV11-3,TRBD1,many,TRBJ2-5,CASSSLEAPGGTQYF,TGTGCCAGCAGCTCACTGGAGGCGCCAGGGGGGACCCAGTACTTC
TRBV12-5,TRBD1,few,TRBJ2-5,CASGEDRTGETQYF,TGTGCTAGTGGTGAGGACAGGACAGGGGAGACCCAGTACTTC
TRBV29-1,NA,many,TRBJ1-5,CSALSGLNQPQHF,TGCAGCGCCCTATCAGGTTTGAATCAGCCCCAGCATTTT
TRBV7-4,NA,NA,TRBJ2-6,CASSTVSGANVLTF,TGTGCCAGCAGCACGGTGTCTGGGGCCAACGTCCTGACTTTC
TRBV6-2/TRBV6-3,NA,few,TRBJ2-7,CASSYSTYEQYF,TGTGCCAGCAGTTACTCGACCTACGAGCAGTACTTC
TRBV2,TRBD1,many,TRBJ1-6,CASSWDSGNYNSPLHF,TGTGCCAGTAGCTGGGACAGTGGGAATTATAATTCACCCCTCCACTTT
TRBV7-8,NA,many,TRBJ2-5,CASSSRFMAQETQYF,TGTGCCAGCAGCTCCCGTTTTATGGCCCAAGAGACCCAGTACTTC
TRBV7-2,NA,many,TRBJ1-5,CASSSPFGIINQPQHF,TGTGCCAGCAGCTCCCCCTTTGGGATAATCAATCAGCCCCAGCATTTT
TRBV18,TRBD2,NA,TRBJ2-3,CASSPGSGSTDTQYF,TGTGCCAGCTCACCGGGTAGCGGGAGCACAGATACGCAGTATTTT
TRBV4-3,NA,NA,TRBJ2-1,CASSQVVSRGSSYNEQFF,TGCGCCAGCAGCCAAGTGGTTTCCCGGGGTAGCTCCTACAATGAGCAGTTCTTC
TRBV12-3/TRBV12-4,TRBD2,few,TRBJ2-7,CASSPGLAGVDEQYF,TGTGCCAGCAGTCCCGGGCTAGCGGGAGTGGACGAGCAGTACTTC
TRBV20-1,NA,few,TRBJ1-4,CSARDFVKDEKLFF,TGCAGTGCTAGAGATTTCGTAAAAGATGAAAAACTGTTTTTT
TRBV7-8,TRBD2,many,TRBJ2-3,CASSLGLAGVGDTQYF,TGTGCCAGCAGCTTAGGGCTAGCGGGGGTCGGAGATACGCAGTATTTT
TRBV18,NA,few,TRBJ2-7,CASSPQEDEQYF,TGTGCCAGCTCACCCCAGGAGGATGAGCAGTACTTC